This TCR beta chain was recorded in a study of blood T cell repertoires in COVID-19. V was trimmed by 1 base and J by 4 bases, leaving 13 bases between them. This CDR3 is built from 16 residues. CDR1 is MDHEN, CDR2 SYDVKM, per germline. Sequencing used immunoSEQ multiplex PCR; TCRdb keeps in-frame clones, though not all of them. The repertoire includes more than 150,000 clones, approximately 91% of them detected once, and 2.1% sits in the top ten. This clone appeared once. The sequence derives from a man between 65 and 85 years old with active or convalescent COVID-19. The chain joins TRBV28 to TRBJ2-2; maybe TRBD1 (5 bases). Sequencing was carried out using peripheral blood. Written as DNA, the CDR3 is TGTGCCAGCAGTTTATTTCAGGGTAGGGGCACCGGGGAGCTGTTTTTT. Translating it yields CASSLFQGRGTGELFF.